This record looks at one T cell receptor (beta chain) sequence and its context. The entry originates in a study of blood T cell repertoires in COVID-19. Study as a whole: Donors in the United States, Italy and Spain gave samples during acute or convalescent COVID-19. Nucleic acid was either cDNA or gDNA, and it came from T cells, B-cell-depleted T cells, or PBMCs.

Authors' methods: Quantification of nucleated cells was approximated via reference gene primer amplification. Measured with immunoSEQ multiplex PCR; TCRdb has only the in-frame clones, and not every one. V and J calls and clone size come straight from that table; D and trimming were deduced from the DNA. This repertoire shows fewer than 30,000 clones, approximately 80% found once; its top ten account for about 24%. V lost 0 bases and J lost 6; bases outside the gene matches: 13. CDR1 SGHNT and CDR2 YENEEA come from the germline V gene. The length of the CDR3 is 17 residues. V is TRBV11-3 and J is TRBJ2-7, with TRBD2 matching over 8 bases. Sequencing was done on a sample of peripheral blood. The TCR originated in a human donor in a cohort sampled during active COVID-19. Here the CDR3 reads CASSLEDVGTRYSEQYF. The DNA of the CDR3 is TGTGCCAGCAGCTTAGAGGACGTGGGGACTAGATACTCCGAGCAGTACTTC.